Given below is one TCR beta chain in context. No antigen is known for it. This entry comes from a study of tumor-infiltrating lymphocytes in localized non-small cell lung cancer. Looking at the study overall: Each patient gave resected tumor and non-adjacent uninvolved lung tissue.

Whole-study findings and limits: Tumor T-cell fraction from TCR sequencing was not associated with recurrence-free survival (p = 0.61). Immunotypes IM1 and IM2 had similar TCR-derived T-cell fractions. Available tissue quantity limited TCR sequencing to a patient subset.

Only in-frame clones appear in the TCRdb table, and some are missing; sequencing was by immunoSEQ multiplex PCR. The profile covers approximately 17,000 clones, with about three quarters appearing a single time and under 7.5% taken by the ten largest. Sequencing was carried out using lung tumor tissue. The source of this sequence is a human donor with non-small cell lung cancer.

CDR3 DNA: TGTGCCAGCAGTTCCTGGACTGGTGGCTACACCTTC. The encoded protein is CASSSWTGGYTF. V usage is TRBV28 and J usage is TRBJ1-2; D unresolved. CDR1 is MDHEN, CDR2 SYDVKM, per germline. This CDR3 region has 12 residues. V lost 4 bases, J lost 7 bases, and 10 bases lay in between.